This T cell receptor (beta chain) is from a study of beta chain features in type 1 diabetes. Expressed TCRB transcripts were sequenced because the isolated RNA had all been reverse transcribed beforehand. Clones were sequenced by immunoSEQ multiplex PCR, and TCRdb holds only the in-frame ones, with some missing. The sample contains about 330,000 clones, approximately 10% of which appear only once. Study results and limitations: Researchers report that Type 1 diabetes patients had moderately but significantly shorter TCRB CDR3s across all four CD4+ subsets.

The germline gives CDR1 MNHNS, CDR2 SASEGT. The CDR3 runs to 13 residues. V lost 7 bases to trimming and J lost 9 bases; unmatched junction nucleotides: 6. On this clone: The target antigen is unknown.

The sample taken for sequencing was naive CD4+ T cells from blood. This clonotype was sampled from a woman between 25 and 40 years old in good health. The genes are TRBV6-1 and TRBJ2-1; 10 nucleotides agree with TRBD1. The CDR3 reads CASKGTGVREQFF. DNA of the CDR3: TGTGCCAGCAAAGGGACAGGGGTTCGTGAGCAGTTCTTC.